The rows below give T cell receptor beta chains drawn from one sample of a study of shared clonotypes between healthy human individuals. Only in-frame clones appear in the TCRdb table, and some are missing; sequencing was by immunoSEQ multiplex PCR. The sample has about 510,000 clones; nearly 80% are singletons. The sample taken for sequencing was PBMCs. The receptors were sampled from a woman in her thirties or forties in good health. Some clones in this sample may be carry-over from other donors' samples. CDR3s include the opening cysteine and the closing phenylalanine or tryptophan. The order of the fields is J gene, clone size, CDR3 length, D gene, V gene, CDR3 protein, CDR3 DNA. The D gene is left open where the match is weak. Size is stated for part of the rows, as once, few or many counts, or as a class when the clone is expanded.

TRBJ2-1	NA	16	TRBD2	TRBV18	CASSPAVAGERYEQFF	TGTGCCAGCTCACCCGCCGTAGCGGGGGAGCGGTATGAGCAGTTCTTC
TRBJ2-5	NA	13	NA	TRBV15	CATAALEGETQYF	TGTGCCACCGCGGCGCTTGAGGGAGAGACCCAGTACTTC
TRBJ2-1	few	17	TRBD1	TRBV4-3	CASSQDGPGQPYNEQFF	TGCGCCAGCAGCCAAGATGGCCCGGGACAGCCCTACAATGAGCAGTTCTTC
TRBJ1-1	NA	14	NA	TRBV6-6	CASSYSGTNTEAFF	TGTGCCAGCAGTTACTCGGGGACAAACACTGAAGCTTTCTTT
TRBJ2-7	NA	15	TRBD2	TRBV7-2	CASTQGGTSVYEQYF	TGTGCCAGCACCCAAGGGGGGACTAGTGTCTACGAGCAGTACTTC
TRBJ2-7	NA	18	NA	TRBV7-9	CASSRGPPLASGSYEQYF	TGTGCCAGCAGCCGCGGGCCACCGCTAGCCTCGGGGTCCTACGAGCAGTACTTC
TRBJ2-1	few	17	TRBD2	TRBV5-1	CASSLGTREGPYNEQFF	TGCGCCAGCAGCTTGGGGACGCGGGAGGGCCCTTACAATGAGCAGTTCTTC
TRBJ2-7	NA	14	NA	TRBV5-1	CASSLGPGLLEQYF	TGCGCCAGCAGCTTGGGTCCCGGGCTCCTCGAGCAGTACTTC
TRBJ2-1	NA	10	NA	TRBV20-1	CSANYNEQFF	TGCAGTGCTAATTACAATGAGCAGTTCTTC
TRBJ2-1	NA	14	TRBD2	TRBV7-3	CASSRGGRNNEQFF	TGTGCCAGCAGCCGGGGAGGGCGAAACAATGAGCAGTTCTTC
TRBJ2-7	once	15	TRBD2	TRBV5-1	CASRRSGLAVYEQYF	TGCGCCAGCAGACGTTCGGGACTAGCGGTCTACGAGCAGTACTTC
TRBJ2-2	NA	15	NA	TRBV19	CASWSRVLGTGELFF	TGTGCCAGTTGGTCCAGGGTTTTGGGCACCGGGGAGCTGTTTTTT
TRBJ2-7	NA	13	TRBD2	TRBV7-9	CASSRLLAGEQYF	TGTGCCAGCAGCCGTCTCTTAGCGGGCGAGCAGTACTTC
TRBJ2-7	NA	14	NA	TRBV10-3	CAISEMRDSREQYF	TGTGCCATCAGTGAAATGCGGGATTCCCGCGAGCAGTACTTC
TRBJ2-1	NA	21	TRBD2	TRBV14	CASSQARGGLAGRRSYNEQFF	TGTGCCAGCAGCCAAGCCAGGGGGGGACTAGCGGGGAGACGGTCCTACAATGAGCAGTTCTTC
TRBJ1-4	NA	12	NA	TRBV28	CASRQGLEKLFF	TGTGCCAGCAGGCAGGGGCTTGAAAAACTGTTTTTT
TRBJ2-7	NA	18	TRBD2	TRBV7-2	CASSSVGLAGGRRREQYF	TGTGCCAGCAGCTCCGTGGGACTAGCGGGAGGGCGAAGGAGAGAGCAGTACTTC
TRBJ2-2	NA	14	NA	TRBV2	CASLRQRNTGELFF	TGTGCCAGCCTACGACAGAGGAACACCGGGGAGCTGTTTTTT
TRBJ2-1	NA	13	NA	TRBV5-6	CASSFGRSNEQFF	TGTGCCAGCAGCTTTGGGAGAAGCAATGAGCAGTTCTTC
TRBJ2-7	many	12	NA	TRBV28	CASSLWGYEQYF	TGTGCCAGCAGTTTATGGGGATACGAGCAGTACTTC
TRBJ2-3	few	15	NA	TRBV5-4	CASSSSDYSTDTQYF	TGTGCCAGCAGTTCCTCGGACTACTCCACAGATACGCAGTATTTT
TRBJ2-1	NA	15	TRBD2	TRBV5-1	CASSTNPGTSGEQFF	TGCGCCAGCAGCACCAATCCCGGGACTAGCGGTGAGCAGTTCTTC
TRBJ1-2	NA	14	NA	TRBV5-1	CASSLDRSNYGYTF	TGCGCCAGCAGCTTGGACAGGTCGAACTATGGCTACACCTTC
TRBJ2-3	NA	14	TRBD2	TRBV7-2	CASSPGGAGDTQYF	TGTGCCAGCAGCCCGGGGGGGGCGGGAGATACGCAGTATTTT
TRBJ2-7	NA	13	NA	TRBV18	CASSSSGVYEQYF	TGTGCCAGCTCAAGTAGCGGAGTCTACGAGCAGTACTTC
TRBJ2-7	NA	15	NA	TRBV30	CAWRREGWASYEQYF	TGTGCCTGGAGGAGAGAGGGGTGGGCCTCCTACGAGCAGTACTTC
TRBJ2-1	NA	14	TRBD1	TRBV6-1	CASGGTGGYNEQFF	TGTGCCAGCGGTGGGACAGGGGGTTACAATGAGCAGTTCTTC
TRBJ2-3	NA	16	NA	TRBV18	CASSPGRAASTDTQYF	TGTGCCAGCTCACCCGGGCGAGCGGCTAGCACAGATACGCAGTATTTT
TRBJ1-5	NA	18	TRBD1	TRBV18	CASSQRGQRSSGNQPQHF	TGTGCCAGCTCACAACGGGGACAGAGGAGTTCGGGCAATCAGCCCCAGCATTTT
TRBJ2-3	NA	15	NA	TRBV27	CASSPGPRGTDTQYF	TGTGCCAGCTCACCGGGGCCCCGAGGCACAGATACGCAGTATTTT
TRBJ2-1	NA	13	NA	TRBV4-3	CASSQAVDGEQFF	TGCGCCAGCAGCCAAGCAGTGGATGGCGAGCAGTTCTTC
TRBJ2-1	NA	15	TRBD2	TRBV15	CATSRSSGRLNEQFF	TGTGCCACCAGCAGGTCTAGCGGGAGGTTGAATGAGCAGTTCTTC
TRBJ2-7	NA	16	NA	TRBV6-5	CASSYSPTQSSYEQYF	TGTGCCAGCAGTTACTCGCCTACTCAGAGCTCCTACGAGCAGTACTTC
TRBJ1-3	NA	15	TRBD1	TRBV27	CASSSRDSLGNTIYF	TGTGCCAGCAGCTCCAGGGACAGCTTAGGAAACACCATATATTTT
TRBJ2-7	NA	18	TRBD2	TRBV27	CASRRLAGGSPNSYEQYF	TGTGCCAGCCGACGACTAGCGGGAGGGTCGCCCAACTCCTACGAGCAGTACTTC
TRBJ1-1	NA	16	TRBD1	TRBV28	CASSGGDRLMNTEAFF	TGTGCCAGCAGTGGTGGGGACAGGCTTATGAACACTGAAGCTTTCTTT
TRBJ2-7	NA	18	TRBD2	TRBV18	CASSPRTSGASDGSGQYF	TGTGCCAGCTCACCACGGACTAGCGGGGCTTCAGACGGGAGCGGGCAGTACTTC
TRBJ2-7	NA	15	NA	TRBV19	CASSIAHLGDYEQYF	TGTGCCAGTAGTATCGCCCACCTCGGGGACTACGAGCAGTACTTC
TRBJ1-2	NA	15	NA	TRBV19	CASSMSEGYPYGYTF	TGTGCCAGTAGTATGAGTGAGGGCTACCCCTATGGCTACACCTTC
TRBJ2-2	NA	14	TRBD1	TRBV4-2	CASSLDRAWEELFF	TGTGCCAGCAGCCTAGACAGGGCGTGGGAGGAGCTGTTTTTT
TRBJ2-7	many	14	NA	TRBV18	CASSPPGFLYEQYF	TGTGCCAGCTCACCACCGGGTTTCCTCTACGAGCAGTACTTC
TRBJ1-4	few	10	NA	TRBV30	CAWSNEKLFF	TGTGCCTGGAGCAATGAAAAACTGTTTTTT
TRBJ2-3	NA	15	NA	TRBV5-1	CASSTGTTSTDTQYF	TGCGCCAGCAGCACCGGGACAACTAGCACAGATACGCAGTATTTT
TRBJ1-5	NA	15	TRBD1	TRBV5-6	CASSLRGQPYQPQHF	TGTGCCAGCAGCCTCCGGGGACAGCCCTATCAGCCCCAGCATTTT
TRBJ2-2	once	16	TRBD2	TRBV5-1	CASSLELAGGTGELFF	TGCGCCAGCAGCTTGGAACTAGCGGGAGGTACCGGGGAGCTGTTTTTT
TRBJ2-7	NA	15	TRBD1	TRBV5-6	CASSPRGTGSYEQYF	TGTGCCAGCAGCCCCCGTGGGACAGGGTCCTACGAGCAGTACTTC
TRBJ2-2	NA	16	NA	TRBV28	CASSPSGTPQNGELFF	TGTGCCAGCAGTCCCTCCGGGACTCCTCAAAACGGGGAGCTGTTTTTT
TRBJ2-7	NA	14	TRBD2	TRBV9	CASSGTSEPYEQYF	TGTGCCAGCAGCGGGACTAGCGAACCCTACGAGCAGTACTTC
TRBJ2-3	NA	13	NA	TRBV5-6	CASSHDSTDTQYF	TGTGCCAGCAGCCACGACAGCACAGATACGCAGTATTTT
TRBJ1-3	NA	15	TRBD1	TRBV28	CASSSPGQVGNTIYF	TGTGCCAGCAGTTCACCAGGACAGGTCGGAAACACCATATATTTT
TRBJ2-7	NA	14	TRBD2	TRBV5-1	CASSLAPGRYEQYF	TGCGCCAGCAGCTTGGCTCCCGGGAGGTACGAGCAGTACTTC
TRBJ2-7	NA	17	NA	TRBV15	CATSRDPIGTSRYEQYF	TGTGCCACCAGCAGAGATCCGATTGGGACATCCCGCTACGAGCAGTACTTC
TRBJ2-1	few	12	NA	TRBV2	CASSGDLNEQFF	TGTGCCAGCAGTGGCGACCTCAATGAGCAGTTCTTC
TRBJ2-5	NA	15	TRBD2	TRBV7-8	CASDTGGRAVETQYF	TGTGCCAGCGACACTGGCGGGAGGGCCGTAGAGACCCAGTACTTC